This T cell receptor (beta chain) appears in the sequencing data of a study of blood T cell repertoires in COVID-19 (dated by TCRdb to about 2020). At the level of the whole study: Collaborator samples came from the United States, Italy and Spain and covered acute and convalescent phases of COVID-19. Where HLA class I and class II types were available, the types were taken from metadata supplied by the sample provider, not from assay-based typing. The repertoires were made available in a free public database intended to serve as a resource for research on the immune response to SARS-CoV-2. The samples were drawn from two sources: the first 160 participants of the ongoing ImmuneRACE study, and 1,254 subjects contributed by 6 global collaborators. The material from the prospective study consisted of cDNA or gDNA derived from T cells, B-cell-depleted T cells, or PBMCs. A de-identified subject ID, COVID-19 status, age in years and sex were almost always included in the sample metadata. Subjects who had been exposed to COVID-19, were actively infected with it, or had recovered from it provided the deeply sampled blood TCRbeta repertoires that made up the dataset. What the study reported, not specific to this receptor: The quantity of clinical and demographic metadata differed by source and by participant and was supplied without curation.

The CDR3 measures 12 amino acids from cysteine to phenylalanine. The DNA shown is the 36-base CDR3, in frame from base 1. From V the trimming removes 1 base and from J it removes 13 bases, while the gene matches leave 6 bases of the junction unaccounted for. As encoded in the germline V gene, CDR1 is SQVTM while CDR2 is ANQGSEA. TCRbeta CDR3 regions were amplified from genomic DNA by means of the immunoSEQ Assay, a bias-controlled multiplex PCR. As for the authors' bioinformatics: Within the assay, amplification of reference gene primers was used to estimate how many nucleated cells each sample contained. To quantify the absolute abundance of each unique TCRbeta CDR3 rearrangement, sequence reads were collapsed and filtered. For each sample, productive Simpson clonality was calculated by taking the square root of Simpson's diversity index across productive rearrangements. TCRdb re-hosts the immuneACCESS table, in-frame sequences only. Its copies lack some clones; in the studies checked, an unresolved V gene accounts for under half of them, and the cause for the rest is not known. The DNA gave D and trimming, while V, J and clone size come from that table. The sample includes around 140,000 clones, with around 78% observed a single time. Jointly, the top ten make up roughly 2% of the sample.

In the case of this clone: Its binding antigen is unknown. No qualities accompany the bases; no much larger clone lies one base away.

The collaborating institutions used their own protocols to collect whole blood in K2EDTA tubes. For TCRbeta analysis, collaborator samples were shipped as frozen whole blood, as isolated PBMCs, or as DNA extracted from either sample type. This sequence uses TRBV29-1 and TRBJ2-2, and 7 junctional nucleotides match TRBD1. This receptor was identified in an older woman with acute or convalescent COVID-19. Material for sequencing was peripheral blood. The DNA sequence is as follows: TGCAGCGTTGAAGCGAGACAGGGCGGGCTGTTTTTT. Its coded protein is CSVEARQGGLFF.